This T cell receptor beta chain was recovered during a study of post-analysis software for immune sequencing data. This clonotype has at least ten counts. Its antigen is undetermined. General study points: TRBV5-6, TRBV5-1 and TRBV20-1 belonged to a set of about five TRBV segments that were more frequent in patients than controls.

The TCR beta cDNA libraries contained unique molecular identifiers. One entry per CDR3 protein results from TCRdb running MiXCR on the PCR reads. This sample carries roughly 700,000 distinct CDR3 sequences, around 27% of them seen once, and the ten largest clones take more than 0.55%. The CDR3 covers 15 residues. The J segment lost 6 bases and the V segment lost 4 bases, leaving 14 bases of the junction unmatched. Germline V gene data show CDR1 as SQVTM and CDR2 as ANQGSEA. Sequenced material: blood. The sequence was collected from a girl between 10 and 17 years old with multiple sclerosis. The chain employs TRBV29-1 and TRBJ2-7; 8 positions match TRBD2. In nucleotides, the CDR3 is TGCAGCGTTGGGGACCGTTCGGGAGGGACTTTCGAGCAGTACTTC. Translation gives CSVGDRSGGTFEQYF.